The 26 T cell receptor beta chains listed next were all sequenced from one sample in a study of technical replicates of blood from a handful of donors (dated by TCRdb to about 2017). Receptors were amplified or captured by the immunoSEQ multiplex PCR assay. Held by TCRdb, this immuneACCESS table contains in-frame sequences only and omits some clones. Under half of the omission traces to an unresolved V gene where checked; the cause of the rest is unknown. Recorded for this sample are approximately 75,000 clones; 95% to 97% of them occurred a single time. More than 0.15% of the sample rests with the top ten. The sample comprised T cells isolated from PBMCs. These receptors came from a human donor in good health.

This chain joins TRBV4-1 and TRBJ1-1; D not resolved. V was shortened by 1 base and J by 0 bases, with 9 bases between the two germline ends. The CDR3 spans 15 residues. CDR1 and CDR2 (germline): MGHRA, YSYEKL. In nucleotides, the CDR3 is TGCGCCAGCAGCCAAGTCAGTGGGCTGAACACTGAAGCTTTCTTT. Translated, it gives CASSQVSGLNTEAFF.

This clone has just one count. The chain uses TRBV5-1 and TRBJ2-5, with TRBD2 identical over 15 bases. CDR3 length equals 17 residues. V shed 3 bases and J 2 bases; nucleotides not matched to a gene: 5. Germline CDR1 reads SGHRS; CDR2 reads YFSETQ. The DNA for the CDR3 is TGCGCCAGCAGCTCCGGGACTAGCGGGGGGACACAAGAGACCCAGTACTTC. Its protein product is CASSSGTSGGTQETQYF.

The DNA for the CDR3 is TGTGCCAGCAGTGACGGGCAGGGTGTGGGGAATGAGCAGTTCTTC. Its translation: CASSDGQGVGNEQFF. The genes are TRBV6-1 and TRBJ2-1, with D possibly being TRBD1 (5 bases). Between the trimmed V and J ends, which lost 3 bases and 7 bases, there was a span of 16 bases. This CDR3 has 15 amino acids. Germline-derived CDR1 and CDR2 are MNHNS and SASEGT.

The chain links TRBV27 to TRBJ2-3; D is undetermined. This CDR3 has 13 residues. Germline V CDR1 and CDR2: MNHEY, SMNVEV (reference sequence). V was pared by 4 bases and J by 3 bases, with 8 bases between. The CDR3 DNA sequence: TGTGCCAGCAGTTCTACTATAACAGATACGCAGTATTTT. Protein product: CASSSTITDTQYF.

This chain joins TRBV6-1 and TRBJ2-7, with 8 bases fitting TRBD1. CDR3 size: 13 residues. Germline CDR1 reads MNHNS; CDR2 reads SASEGT. The trim removed 3 bases at V and 7 bases at J, leaving 5 bases unmatched. CDR3 nucleotides: TGTGCCAGCAGTGACAGGGGGCTGCAAGAGCAGTACTTC. This translates into CASSDRGLQEQYF.

V gene TRBV10-1 combines with J gene TRBJ2-1, with D tentatively TRBD1 (5 bases). The CDR3 spans 13 residues. Deletions cut 1 base from V and 5 bases from J, with 6 bases between. Germline V CDR1 and CDR2: WNHNN, SYGVQD (reference sequence). CDR3 sequence: CASSEYRNNEQFF. The CDR3 region has the DNA TGCGCCAGCAGTGAGTACAGGAACAATGAGCAGTTCTTC.

This clone was detected only once. The genes are TRBV5-4 and TRBJ1-1; D not certain. Germline V gene data show CDR1 as SGHNT and CDR2 as YYREEE (reference sequence). There are 13 residues in the CDR3. V shed 2 bases and J shed 7 bases, with 12 bases lying between them. This chain's CDR3 is CASSFEEKLEAFF. CDR3 nucleotides: TGTGCCAGCAGCTTTGAGGAAAAACTTGAAGCTTTCTTT.

This sequence joins TRBV5-5 and TRBJ2-1, with 10 bases identical to TRBD2. The CDR3 sequence is 20 residues long. Germline assignment: CDR1 SGHKS and CDR2 YYEKEE (reference sequence). The trim removed 4 bases at V and 0 bases at J, leaving 16 bases unmatched. The CDR3 coding sequence is TGTGCCAGCAGCCATGAGCGGGAGGGCTCCAAGGACCGCTCCTACAATGAGCAGTTCTTC. Translation: CASSHEREGSKDRSYNEQFF. Filled out from reference TRBV5-5 and TRBJ2-1, the complete variable domain reads DAGVTQSPTHLIKTRGQQVTLRCSPISGHKSVSWYQQVLGQGPQFIFQYYEKEERGRGNFPDRFSARQFPNYSSELNVNALLLGDSALYLCASSHEREGSKDRSYNEQFFGPGTRLTVL.

V and J are TRBV5-1 and TRBJ2-7, with a tentative D call TRBD2 (5 bases). Germline CDR1 reads SGHRS; CDR2 reads YFSETQ. There are 15 residues in the CDR3. Deletions cut 0 bases from V and 0 bases from J, with 10 bases between. The CDR3 sequence is CASSLEVGNSYEQYF. The CDR3 DNA follows: TGCGCCAGCAGCTTGGAGGTCGGGAACTCCTACGAGCAGTACTTC.

The chain links TRBV28 to TRBJ2-1, with a weak D call TRBD1 (5 bases). CDR1 is MDHEN and CDR2 is SYDVKM in the germline V gene. The CDR3 is 13 amino acids. Trimming removed 4 bases from V and 8 bases from J, with 12 bases in between. DNA of the CDR3: TGTGCCAGCAGTTATAGGGGCGGCGATGAGCAGTTCTTC. It codes for CASSYRGGDEQFF.

The V call is TRBV9, the J call TRBJ1-2, with D perhaps matching TRBD1 (5 bases). Germline CDR1 is SGDLS and CDR2 is YYNGEE. V was shortened by 0 bases and J by 6 bases, with 9 bases between the two germline ends. CDR3 length: 13 residues. CDR3 region: CASSVGQRNGYTF. The CDR3 DNA follows: TGTGCCAGCAGCGTAGGACAGAGGAATGGCTACACCTTC.

This clone was recorded only once. This rearrangement joins TRBV18 to TRBJ1-2; a weak D match, TRBD1 (5 bases). V was trimmed by 3 bases and J by 6 bases, leaving 20 bases between them. This CDR3 contains 16 residues. Germline V lookup: CDR1 KGHSH, CDR2 LQKENI. Here the CDR3 reads CASSPQLGHADDGYTF. The CDR3 region has the DNA TGTGCCAGCTCACCGCAGCTAGGACACGCGGATGATGGCTACACCTTC.

Only one count was recorded for this clone. The chain is built from TRBV6-6 and TRBJ2-2; 7 bases fit TRBD2. This CDR3 spans 16 amino acids. Germline V CDR1 and CDR2: MNHNY, SVGAGI (reference sequence). Trimming removed 7 bases from V and 3 bases from J; junction bases left unmatched: 11. The CDR3 DNA is TGTGCCAGCACCCCGGGACTACCATTCCACACCGGGGAGCTGTTTTTT. It is translated as CASTPGLPFHTGELFF.

The V and J genes are TRBV5-5 and TRBJ2-3; D not certain. Trimming removed 3 bases from V and 2 bases from J, with 4 bases in between. Germline CDR1 reads SGHKS; CDR2 reads YYEKEE (reference sequence). The CDR3 is made up of 12 amino acids. The CDR3 reads CASSSFTDTQYF. The CDR3 nucleotides read TGTGCCAGCAGCTCTTTCACAGATACGCAGTATTTT.

This chain connects TRBV10-1 to TRBJ1-1; 10 bases fit TRBD1. Germline V gene lookup returns CDR1 WNHNN and CDR2 SYGVQD (reference sequence). The CDR3 spans 15 residues. The V and J ends lost 6 bases and 1 base, in that order; junction bases with no gene match: 5. The CDR3 DNA follows: TGCGCCAGCAGCCGGGACAGGGGAGCGAACACTGAAGCTTTCTTT. Its protein is CASSRDRGANTEAFF.

The chain carries TRBV29-1 and TRBJ2-2; 10 positions match TRBD1. Losses at the gene ends were 4 bases for V and 2 bases for J; bases not matched to a gene: 4. This CDR3 spans 15 amino acids. CDR1 is SQVTM, CDR2 ANQGSEA, per germline. The CDR3 coding sequence is TGCAGCGTTGTGGACAGGGGGTTCAACACCGGGGAGCTGTTTTTT. Protein: CSVVDRGFNTGELFF.

This chain connects TRBV4-1 to TRBJ1-2; the D gene is possibly TRBD1 (6 bases). V lost 4 bases to trimming and J lost 3 bases, with 9 bases between them. This CDR3 spans 13 amino acids. CDR1 is MGHRA and CDR2 is YSYEKL in the germline V gene. Here the CDR3 DNA reads TGCGCCAGCAGCCCCCCAGGGGACTATGGCTACACCTTC. It encodes CASSPPGDYGYTF.

This chain joins TRBV7-9 and TRBJ2-2, with D maybe TRBD1 (6 bases). Trimming left V 3 bases short and J 0 bases short, with 17 bases between. The CDR3 runs to 18 residues. CDR1 and CDR2 (germline): SEHNR, FQNEAQ (reference sequence). CDR3 sequence (DNA): TGTGCCAGCAGCTTCCCACAGGGCGTAACAGCGAACACCGGGGAGCTGTTTTTT. It specifies CASSFPQGVTANTGELFF.

V usage is TRBV25-1 and J usage is TRBJ2-7, with D perhaps matching TRBD1 (6 bases). The CDR3 is 15 amino acids. V lost 1 base and J lost 4, with 14 bases in between. Germline loops: CDR1 MGHDK, CDR2 SYGVNS. The chain's CDR3 is CASSEFPRGTYEQYF. In nucleotides, the CDR3 is TGTGCCAGCAGTGAATTTCCCAGGGGCACATACGAGCAGTACTTC.

The chain is built from TRBV5-4 and TRBJ2-5; no definite D call. Germline-derived CDR1 and CDR2 are SGHNT and YYREEE (reference sequence). V was clipped by 4 bases and J by 2 bases, with 12 bases between them. The CDR3 extends over 14 amino acids. CDR3 in amino acids: CASSLIAEQETQYF. The CDR3 nucleotides read TGTGCCAGCAGCCTGATAGCTGAGCAAGAGACCCAGTACTTC.

This sequence joins TRBV15 and TRBJ2-7, with D maybe TRBD1 (5 bases). Trimming took 3 bases from V and 2 from J, leaving 8 bases between them. This CDR3 has 13 amino acids. Germline V gives CDR1 LNHNV, CDR2 YYDKDF (reference sequence). CDR3 DNA sequence: TGTGCCACCAGCAGGGGGCTGGCCTACGAGCAGTACTTC. Its protein product is CATSRGLAYEQYF.

J is TRBJ2-3 and V is TRBV6-6; D perhaps matches TRBD1 (7 bases). The CDR3 runs to 15 residues. Trimming left V 5 bases short and J 5 bases short, with 17 bases between. CDR1 MNHNY and CDR2 SVGAGI come from the germline V gene (reference sequence). Written as DNA, the CDR3 is TGTGCCAGCAGTAACCGACAGGGAGGTGGAGATACGCAGTATTTT. Protein product: CASSNRQGGGDTQYF.

This clone was recorded only once. The rearrangement uses TRBV6-5 and TRBJ2-7; D possibly corresponds to TRBD1 (6 bases). Germline assignment: CDR1 MNHEY and CDR2 SVGAGI. CDR3 size: 13 residues. V was clipped by 5 bases and J by 3 bases, with 11 bases between them. CDR3 nucleotide sequence: TGTGCCAGCAGTCCCGGACAGATCTACGAGCAGTACTTC. Its translation is CASSPGQIYEQYF.

The chain links TRBV19 to TRBJ2-6; D is uncertain. The V end was cut by 6 bases, the J end by 0 bases, with 9 bases between. This CDR3 region has 15 residues. From germline, CDR1 is LNHDA and CDR2 SQIVND (reference sequence). CDR3 region: CASSSTVSGANVLTF. The CDR3 coding sequence is TGTGCCAGTAGCTCTACAGTCTCTGGGGCCAACGTCCTGACTTTC.

The rearrangement links TRBV7-9 to TRBJ1-5, with 8 positions matching TRBD1. Germline CDR1 SEHNR, CDR2 FQNEAQ (reference sequence). Trimming cost V 1 base and J 6 bases; bases outside gene matches: 5. The CDR3 contains 15 residues. This chain's CDR3 is CASSLGQGLGQPQHF. CDR3 nucleotide sequence: TGTGCCAGCAGCTTAGGACAGGGGCTAGGTCAGCCCCAGCATTTT.

As regards this clone: One end of the junction varies from germline; a read error may be responsible. The chain recombines TRBV6-5 with TRBJ2-7; 8 bases fit TRBD1. The CDR3 has 13 amino acids. The germline V gene encodes CDR1 MNHEY and CDR2 SVGAGI. The CDR3 protein is CATRTGNSNEQYF. The CDR3 DNA is TGTGCCACTAGGACAGGGAACTCCAACGAGCAGTACTTC.